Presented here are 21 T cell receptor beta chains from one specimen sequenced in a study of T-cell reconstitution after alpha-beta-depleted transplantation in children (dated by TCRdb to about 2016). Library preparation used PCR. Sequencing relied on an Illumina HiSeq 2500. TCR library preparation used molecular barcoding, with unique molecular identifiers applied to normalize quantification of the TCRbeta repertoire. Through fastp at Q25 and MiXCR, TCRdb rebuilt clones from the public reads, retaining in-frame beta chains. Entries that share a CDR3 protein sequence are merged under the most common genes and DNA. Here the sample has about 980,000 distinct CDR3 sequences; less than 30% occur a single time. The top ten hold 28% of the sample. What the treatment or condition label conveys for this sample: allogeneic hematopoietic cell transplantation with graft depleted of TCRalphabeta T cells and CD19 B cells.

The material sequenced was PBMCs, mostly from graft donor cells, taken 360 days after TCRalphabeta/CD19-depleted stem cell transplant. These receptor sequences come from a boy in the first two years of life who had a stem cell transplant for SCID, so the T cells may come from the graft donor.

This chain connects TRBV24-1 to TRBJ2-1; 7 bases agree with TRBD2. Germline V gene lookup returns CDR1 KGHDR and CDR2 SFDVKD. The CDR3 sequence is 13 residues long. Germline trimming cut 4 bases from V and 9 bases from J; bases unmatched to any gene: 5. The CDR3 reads CATSEGGYGEQFF. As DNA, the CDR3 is TGTGCCACCAGTGAGGGAGGGTATGGTGAGCAGTTCTTC.

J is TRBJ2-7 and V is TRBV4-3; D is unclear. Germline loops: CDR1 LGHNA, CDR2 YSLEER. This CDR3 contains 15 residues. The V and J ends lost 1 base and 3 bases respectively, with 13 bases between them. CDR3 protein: CASSQVRDPYYEQYF. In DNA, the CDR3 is TGCGCCAGCAGCCAAGTTAGGGATCCATACTACGAGCAGTACTTC.

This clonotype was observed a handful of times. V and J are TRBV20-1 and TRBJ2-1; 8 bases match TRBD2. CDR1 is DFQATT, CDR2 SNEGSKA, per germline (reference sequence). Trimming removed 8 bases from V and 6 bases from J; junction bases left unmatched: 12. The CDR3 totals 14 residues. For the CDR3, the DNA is TGCAGTTCCGTTGGACTAGCTTTAGTCAATGAGCAGTTCTTC. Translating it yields CSSVGLALVNEQFF.

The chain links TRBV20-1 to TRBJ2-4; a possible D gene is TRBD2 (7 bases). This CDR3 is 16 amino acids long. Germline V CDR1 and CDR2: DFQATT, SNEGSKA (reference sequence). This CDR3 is CCGGQGSGSAKNIQYF. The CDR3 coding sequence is TGCTGCGGGGGCCAGGGTTCGGGCTCTGCCAAAAACATTCAGTACTTC.

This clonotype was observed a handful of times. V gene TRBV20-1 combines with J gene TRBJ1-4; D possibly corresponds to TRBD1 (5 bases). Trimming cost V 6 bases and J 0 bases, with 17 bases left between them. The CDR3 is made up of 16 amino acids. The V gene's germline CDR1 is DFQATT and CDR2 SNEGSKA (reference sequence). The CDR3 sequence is CSATRGVWATNEKLFF. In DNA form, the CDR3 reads TGCAGTGCCACACGAGGGGTTTGGGCAACTAATGAAAAACTGTTTTTT.

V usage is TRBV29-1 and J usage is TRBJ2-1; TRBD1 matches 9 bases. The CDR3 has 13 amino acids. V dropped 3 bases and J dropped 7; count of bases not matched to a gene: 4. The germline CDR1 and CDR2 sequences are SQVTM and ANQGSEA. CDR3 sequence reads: CSVEGQGGNEQFF. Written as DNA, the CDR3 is TGCAGCGTTGAGGGACAGGGTGGGAATGAGCAGTTCTTC.

The CDR3 nucleotides are TGTGCCAGCAGCCCTTGGCCCACAGGGGGCCGGGAGACCCAGTACTTC. It yields the protein CASSPWPTGGRETQYF. The rearrangement links TRBV5-5 to TRBJ2-5; 9 positions match TRBD1. Looked up from germline, CDR1 is SGHKS and CDR2 is YYEKEE (reference sequence). This CDR3 comprises 16 residues. V shed 4 bases and J 5 bases; nucleotides not matched to a gene: 12.

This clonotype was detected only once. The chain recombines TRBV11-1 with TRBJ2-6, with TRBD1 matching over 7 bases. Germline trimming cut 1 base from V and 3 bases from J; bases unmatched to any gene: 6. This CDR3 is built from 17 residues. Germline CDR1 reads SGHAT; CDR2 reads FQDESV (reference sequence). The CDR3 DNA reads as TGTGCCAGCAGCTTAGACGACAGGGTAGGTGGGGCCAACGTCCTGACTTTC. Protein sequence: CASSLDDRVGGANVLTF.

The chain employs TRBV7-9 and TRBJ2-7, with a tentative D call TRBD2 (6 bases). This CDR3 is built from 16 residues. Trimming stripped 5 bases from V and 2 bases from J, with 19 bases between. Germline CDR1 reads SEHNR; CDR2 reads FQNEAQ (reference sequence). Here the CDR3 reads CASSRRGASSPYEQYF. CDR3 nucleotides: TGTGCCAGCAGCCGGAGGGGTGCTAGTTCCCCCTACGAGCAGTACTTC.

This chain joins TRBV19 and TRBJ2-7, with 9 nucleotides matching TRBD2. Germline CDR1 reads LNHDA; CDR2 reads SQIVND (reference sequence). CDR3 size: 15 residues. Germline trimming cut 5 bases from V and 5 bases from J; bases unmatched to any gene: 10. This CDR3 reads CASSPLSSGADEQYF. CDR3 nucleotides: TGTGCCAGTAGTCCATTGTCTAGCGGGGCAGACGAGCAGTACTTC. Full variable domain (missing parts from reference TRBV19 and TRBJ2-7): DGGITQSPKYLFRKEGQNVTLSCEQNLNHDAMYWYRQDPGQGLRLIYYSQIVNDFQKGDIAEGYSVSREKKESFPLTVTSAQKNPTAFYLCASSPLSSGADEQYFGPGTRLTVT.

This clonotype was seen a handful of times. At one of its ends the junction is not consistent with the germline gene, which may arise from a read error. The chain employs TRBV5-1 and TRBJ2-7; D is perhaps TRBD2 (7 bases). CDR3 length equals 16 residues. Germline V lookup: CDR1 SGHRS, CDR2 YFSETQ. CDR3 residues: CASSLRGGSFSTSEDF. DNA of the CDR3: TGCGCCAGCAGCTTGAGGGGGGGCAGTTTCTCTACGTCCGAGGACTTC. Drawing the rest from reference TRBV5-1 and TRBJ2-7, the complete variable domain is KAGVTQTPRYLIKTRGQQVTLSCSPISGHRSVSWYQQTPGQGLQFLFEYFSETQRNKGNFPGRFSGRQFSNSRSEMNVSTLELGDSALYLCASSLRGGSFSTSEDFGPGTRLTVT.

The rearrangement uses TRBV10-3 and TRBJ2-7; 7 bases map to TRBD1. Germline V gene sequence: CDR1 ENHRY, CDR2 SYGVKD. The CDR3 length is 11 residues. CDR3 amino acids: CAHRGQGEQYF. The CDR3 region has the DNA TGTGCTCACAGGGGCCAGGGCGAGCAGTACTTC.

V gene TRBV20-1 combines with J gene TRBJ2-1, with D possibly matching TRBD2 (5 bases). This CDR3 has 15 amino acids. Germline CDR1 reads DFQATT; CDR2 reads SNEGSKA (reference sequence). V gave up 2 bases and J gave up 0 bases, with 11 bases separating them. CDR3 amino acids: CSARKDLSSYNEQFF. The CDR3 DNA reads TGCAGTGCTAGAAAGGACTTATCCTCCTACAATGAGCAGTTCTTC.

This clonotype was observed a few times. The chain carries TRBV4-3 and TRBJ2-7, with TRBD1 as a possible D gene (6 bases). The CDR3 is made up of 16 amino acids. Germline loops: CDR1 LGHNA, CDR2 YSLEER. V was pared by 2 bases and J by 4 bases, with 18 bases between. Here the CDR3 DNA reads TGCGCCAGCAGCCAACACCCACAGGGTAGGGTGTACGAGCAGTACTTC. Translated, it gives CASSQHPQGRVYEQYF.

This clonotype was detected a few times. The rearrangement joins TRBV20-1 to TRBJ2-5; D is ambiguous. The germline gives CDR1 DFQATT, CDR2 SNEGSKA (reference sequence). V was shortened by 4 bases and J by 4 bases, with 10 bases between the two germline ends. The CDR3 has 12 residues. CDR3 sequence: CSAKPTPETQYF. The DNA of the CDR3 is TGCAGTGCTAAGCCTACACCAGAGACCCAGTACTTC.

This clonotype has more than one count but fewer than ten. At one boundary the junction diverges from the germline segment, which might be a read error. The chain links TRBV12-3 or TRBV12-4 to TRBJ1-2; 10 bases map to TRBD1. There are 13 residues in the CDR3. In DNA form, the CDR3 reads TGTGCCGGCAGGGGGACAGGGGCTGGAGGCTACACCTTC. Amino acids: CAGRGTGAGGYTF.

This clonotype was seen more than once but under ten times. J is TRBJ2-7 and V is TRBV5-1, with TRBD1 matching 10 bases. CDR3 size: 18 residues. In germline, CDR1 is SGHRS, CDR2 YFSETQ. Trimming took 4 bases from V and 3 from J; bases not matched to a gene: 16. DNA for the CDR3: TGCGCCAGCAGCACCGGGACAGGGGCCCTTCCTCTCTACTACGAGCAGTACTTC. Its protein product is CASSTGTGALPLYYEQYF.

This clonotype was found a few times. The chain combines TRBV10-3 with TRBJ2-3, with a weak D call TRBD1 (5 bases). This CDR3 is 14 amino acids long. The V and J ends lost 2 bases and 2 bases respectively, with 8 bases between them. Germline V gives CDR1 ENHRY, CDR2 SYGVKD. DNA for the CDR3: TGTGCCATCAGTGAGGCAGGGCCCACAGATACGCAGTATTTT. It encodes CAISEAGPTDTQYF.

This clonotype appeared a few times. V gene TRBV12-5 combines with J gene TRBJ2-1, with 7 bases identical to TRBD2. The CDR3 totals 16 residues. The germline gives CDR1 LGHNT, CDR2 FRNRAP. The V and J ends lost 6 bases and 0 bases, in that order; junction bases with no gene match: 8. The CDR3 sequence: CASGPSGVSSYNEQFF. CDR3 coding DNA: TGTGCTAGTGGACCAAGCGGGGTAAGCTCCTACAATGAGCAGTTCTTC.

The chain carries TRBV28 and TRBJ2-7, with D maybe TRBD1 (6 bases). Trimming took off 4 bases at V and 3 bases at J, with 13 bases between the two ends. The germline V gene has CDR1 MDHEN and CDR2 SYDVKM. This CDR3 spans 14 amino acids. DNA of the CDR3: TGTGCCAGCAGTTCCGGGACACTAGTCTACGAGCAGTACTTC. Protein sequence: CASSSGTLVYEQYF.

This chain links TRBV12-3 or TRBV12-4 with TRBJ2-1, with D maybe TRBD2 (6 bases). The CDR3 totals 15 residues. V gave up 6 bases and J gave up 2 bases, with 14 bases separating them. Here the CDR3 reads CASSRQGGAYNEQFF. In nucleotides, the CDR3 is TGTGCCAGCAGCCGGCAGGGAGGAGCCTACAATGAGCAGTTCTTC.